This T cell receptor (beta chain) was profiled in a study of CD8 T cells in ankylosing spondylitis. Study findings and constraints: For ankylosing spondylitis blood, a TCR beta motif of under 10 highly homologous variants appeared characteristic.

This clonotype occurred a few times. Its antigen is not identified. As the method for making TCR beta libraries, quantitative 5'-RACE with molecular barcodes was used. Via MiXCR, TCRdb re-called the 5' RACE reads, giving one row per CDR3 protein. Among over 600,000 distinct CDR3 sequences, around 17% were seen once, and the ten largest hold 15% to 20%. The CDR3 length is 15 residues. The ends lost 6 bases at V and 2 bases at J; junction bases unmatched: 8. From germline, CDR1 is DFQATT and CDR2 SNEGSKA (reference sequence). The sequenced material came from blood, either unsorted or a sorted T cell fraction (not recorded which). This chain links TRBV20-1 with TRBJ1-5, with 9 bases aligning to TRBD1. The clonotype comes from a male donor with ankylosing spondylitis. CDR3 DNA sequence: TGCAGTGCCCGGGGACAGGGCGACGGCAATCAGCCCCAGCATTTT. This translates into CSARGQGDGNQPQHF.